Sequencing of this TCR beta chain was carried out in a study of T cell repertoires in cytomegalovirus infection. Study as a whole: Public TCR beta signatures marked donors with CMV infection and the matching HLA. Study results and limitations: HLA-C-restricted CMV clonotypes gave the most frequent clonotype in two of eight donors. CMV carriers with the relevant HLA were identified by cumulative public TCR beta family frequency.

TCRdb re-called the reads with MiXCR, one entry per CDR3 protein. The sample lists around 300,000 distinct CDR3 sequences; more than 20% were seen once. From germline, CDR1 is SGHDN and CDR2 FVKESK. Losses at the gene ends were 0 bases for V and 6 bases for J; bases not matched to a gene: 7. This CDR3 has 17 amino acids. Remarks on this clonotype: The antigen remains undetermined.

The rearrangement joins TRBV14 to TRBJ2-2; TRBD2 aligns across 10 bases. Source material: PBMCs. The TCR comes from a human donor in good health (CMV status not recorded). Some clones in this sample may be carry-over from other donors' samples. CDR3 amino acids: CASSQDFSGRIAGELFF. CDR3 bases: TGTGCCAGCAGCCAAGATTTTAGCGGGAGGATCGCCGGGGAGCTGTTTTTT.